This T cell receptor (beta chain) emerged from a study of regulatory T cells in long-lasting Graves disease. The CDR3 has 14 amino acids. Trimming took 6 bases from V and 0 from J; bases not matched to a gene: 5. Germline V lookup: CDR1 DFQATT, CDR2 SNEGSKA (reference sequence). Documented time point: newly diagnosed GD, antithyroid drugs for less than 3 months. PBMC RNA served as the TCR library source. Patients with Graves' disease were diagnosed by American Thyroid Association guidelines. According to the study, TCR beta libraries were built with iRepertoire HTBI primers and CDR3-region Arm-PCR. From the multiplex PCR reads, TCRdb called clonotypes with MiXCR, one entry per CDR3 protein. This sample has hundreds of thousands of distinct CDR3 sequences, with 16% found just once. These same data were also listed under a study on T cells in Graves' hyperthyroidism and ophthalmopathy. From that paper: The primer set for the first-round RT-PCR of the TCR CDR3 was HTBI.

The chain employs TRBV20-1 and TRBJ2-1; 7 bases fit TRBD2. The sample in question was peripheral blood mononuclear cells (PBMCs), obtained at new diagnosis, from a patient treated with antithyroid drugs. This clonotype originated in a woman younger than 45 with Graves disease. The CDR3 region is CSARKRDSYNEQFF. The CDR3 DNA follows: TGCAGTGCACGAAAGCGGGACTCCTACAATGAGCAGTTCTTC.